The clone carrying this TCR beta chain has more than one count but fewer than ten. Its antigen is not known. This record comes from a study of beta chain features in type 1 diabetes. Study details: All samples yielded about 100 million examined sorted cells.

Since all of the isolated RNA was reverse transcribed, expressed TCRB transcripts were what got sequenced. Generated by immunoSEQ multiplex PCR, the TCRdb table keeps only in-frame clones and is missing some. The sample records hundreds of thousands of clones, about 14% being singletons. Study findings and constraints: It was possible that PCR favored shorter templates, equally so in patients and controls. The analysis here could not establish whether HLA type shapes TCRB rearrangement. Significant though moderate, a shortening of TCRB CDR3s appeared in all four CD4+ subsets of Type 1 diabetes patients. The VDJ junctions of type 1 diabetes patients carried fewer insertions and more deletions.

Deletions cut 5 bases from V and 6 bases from J, with 19 bases between. Germline assignment: CDR1 SGHVS and CDR2 FQNEAQ. This CDR3 has 16 amino acids. The sample taken for sequencing was naive CD4+ T cells from blood. The sequence came from a man aged 18 to 30 with type 1 diabetes. The gene calls are TRBV7-8 and TRBJ2-2; weak D call: TRBD1 (7 bases). This CDR3 reads CASSPRGDKAAGELFF. For the CDR3, the DNA is TGTGCCAGCAGCCCCAGGGGGGACAAGGCGGCCGGGGAGCTGTTTTTT.